This T cell receptor (beta chain) was found in a study of cytomegalovirus exposure and HLA in healthy donors. The V end lost 4 bases, the J end lost 9 bases, and 7 bases lay between the germline ends. Germline loops: CDR1 WSHSY, CDR2 SAAADI. This CDR3 is 10 amino acids long. The study ran its PCR with 60 Vbeta and 13 Jbeta primers. Assay used: immunoSEQ multiplex PCR; TCRdb lists only in-frame clones, some missing. The data show some 130,000 clones, with about 80% seen just once and just over 1% held by the top ten. The genes are TRBV10-2 and TRBJ2-7; D is possibly TRBD1 (5 bases). This TCR came from a human donor in good health. The specimen sequenced was PBMCs. The CDR3 coding sequence is TGCGCCAGCAGTGGGCAGGGGCAGTACTTC. Translated: CASSGQGQYF.